The 32 T cell receptor beta chains below all came from one sample that was sequenced in a study of blood T cell repertoires in COVID-19. Sequenced by immunoSEQ multiplex PCR; TCRdb stores in-frame clones only, minus some. Here the sample spans 95,000 to 110,000 clones, approximately 91% being singletons. The sequenced sample consisted of peripheral blood. The receptors derive from a human donor in a cohort sampled during active COVID-19.

V and J are TRBV19 and TRBJ2-6, with 8 bases matching TRBD1. CDR3 length equals 15 residues. Per the germline V gene, CDR1 is LNHDA and CDR2 is SQIVND (reference sequence). The junction had 9 bases not matched to a gene; V was cut back by 4 bases and J by 10 bases. As DNA, the CDR3 is TGTGCCAGTAGTAAACTTGCAGGGGGCGATAACGTCCTGACTTTC. Protein: CASSKLAGGDNVLTF.

This chain links TRBV10-3 with TRBJ2-1, with TRBD2 matching 10 bases. Germline values: CDR1 ENHRY, CDR2 SYGVKD. This CDR3 is 17 amino acids long. V dropped 3 bases and J dropped 6; count of bases not matched to a gene: 11. The CDR3 region has the DNA TGTGCCATCAGTGATTCTGCCCTAGCGGGAGAGACCAATGAGCAGTTCTTC. This sequence encodes CAISDSALAGETNEQFF.

This chain connects TRBV5-8 to TRBJ2-6; weak D call: TRBD2 (6 bases). The V and J ends lost 4 bases and 0 bases respectively, with 11 bases between them. There are 16 residues in the CDR3. Germline-derived CDR1 and CDR2 are SGHTS and YDEGEE. The CDR3 region is CASSRGLSSGANVLTF. CDR3 nucleotide sequence: TGTGCCAGCAGCCGGGGACTGTCCTCTGGGGCCAACGTCCTGACTTTC. The full variable domain, in which reference TRBV5-8 and TRBJ2-6 provide the parts outside the CDR3, is EAGVTQSPTHLIKTRGQQATLRCSPISGHTSVYWYQQALGLGLQFLLWYDEGEERNRGNFPPRFSGRQFPNYSSELNVNALELEDSALYLCASSRGLSSGANVLTFGAGSRLTVL.

This chain uses TRBV18 with TRBJ1-3; tentatively, D is TRBD1 (6 bases). Deletions cut 3 bases from V and 2 bases from J, with 8 bases between. CDR3 length equals 14 residues. Germline V gives CDR1 KGHSH, CDR2 LQKENI. This CDR3 is CASSPGQAGNTIYF. The DNA of the CDR3 is TGTGCCAGCTCACCGGGACAAGCTGGAAACACCATATATTTT.

V usage is TRBV30 and J usage is TRBJ1-5; the D gene is possibly TRBD1 (5 bases). This CDR3 is 13 amino acids long. The germline CDR1 and CDR2 sequences are GTSNPN and SVGIG (reference sequence). The V and J ends lost 0 bases and 4 bases respectively, with 7 bases between them. This CDR3 is CAWSVGGNQPQHF. CDR3 in DNA: TGTGCCTGGAGTGTCGGGGGAAATCAGCCCCAGCATTTT. Supplemented by reference TRBV30 and TRBJ1-5, the full variable domain reads SQTIHQWPATLVQPVGSPLSLECTVEGTSNPNLYWYRQAAGRGLQLLFYSVGIGQISSEVPQNLSASRPQDRQFILSSKKLLLSDSGFYLCAWSVGGNQPQHFGDGTRLSIL.

J is TRBJ1-5 and V is TRBV6-5, with D possibly matching TRBD1 (6 bases). Trimming pared 5 bases from V and 7 bases from J, leaving 15 bases between. Germline V gene data show CDR1 as MNHEY and CDR2 as SVGAGI. The CDR3 has 14 amino acids. CDR3 sequence: CASSRGAQDQPQHF. In DNA, the CDR3 is TGTGCCAGCAGTCGGGGGGCGCAGGACCAGCCCCAGCATTTT.

The V and J genes are TRBV7-2 and TRBJ2-7; 8 bases align to TRBD2. This CDR3 is 15 amino acids long. The ends lost 3 bases at V and 4 bases at J; junction bases unmatched: 8. The V gene's germline CDR1 is SGHTA and CDR2 FQGNSA. CDR3 protein: CASSFAGGLMYEQYF. CDR3 coding DNA: TGTGCCAGCAGCTTTGCGGGGGGACTTATGTACGAGCAGTACTTC. The variable domain in full, with the rest retrieved from reference TRBV7-2 and TRBJ2-7, is GAGVSQSPSNKVTEKGKDVELRCDPISGHTALYWYRQSLGQGLEFLIYFQGNSAPDKSGLPSDRFSAERTGGSVSTLTIQRTQQEDSAVYLCASSFAGGLMYEQYFGPGTRLTVT.

The CDR3 loop is CASSGATARNYGYTF. CDR3 DNA sequence: TGTGCCAGCAGTGGAGCGACAGCGAGGAACTATGGCTACACCTTC. This chain joins TRBV28 and TRBJ1-2; a weak D match, TRBD1 (5 bases). Germline V gene data show CDR1 as MDHEN and CDR2 as SYDVKM. The CDR3 is 15 residues long. Between the trimmed V and J ends, which lost 5 bases and 2 bases, there was a span of 15 bases.

The chain employs TRBV5-6 and TRBJ2-3, with 13 bases aligning to TRBD2. Per germline, CDR1 SGHDT and CDR2 YYEEEE. This CDR3 comprises 16 residues. J was trimmed by 7 bases and V by 6 bases; bases with no gene match: 11. CDR3 bases: TGTGCCAGCAACCGAAGGACTAGCGGGGGCCTGAATACGCAGTATTTT. This sequence encodes CASNRRTSGGLNTQYF.

As for this clone: At the DNA level, this CDR3 is encoded by other sequences in the same sample as well. The V gene is TRBV12-3 or TRBV12-4, the J gene TRBJ1-2; D unresolved. The CDR3 totals 13 residues. The V and J ends lost 3 bases and 2 bases respectively, with 7 bases between them. The CDR3 nucleotides are TGTGCCAGCAGTTTCCCGGGGAACTATGGCTACACCTTC. Protein product: CASSFPGNYGYTF.

V and J are TRBV19 and TRBJ1-3; possible D gene TRBD1, 5 bases. Germline lookup yields CDR1 LNHDA and CDR2 SQIVND (reference sequence). The CDR3 is 17 amino acids. V was clipped by 3 bases and J by 0 bases, with 15 bases between them. The CDR3 DNA follows: TGTGCCAGTAGTATCTTAACGACAGTCGGCTCTGGAAACACCATATATTTT. It is translated as CASSILTTVGSGNTIYF.

V is TRBV5-8 and J is TRBJ2-7; 12 bases are a match to TRBD1. J was trimmed by 4 bases and V by 4 bases; bases with no gene match: 6. CDR1 is SGHTS and CDR2 is YDEGEE in the germline V gene. The CDR3 loop spans 15 amino acids. The CDR3 region has the DNA TGTGCCAGCAGCCCCGGGACAGGGGGCGGTTACGAGCAGTACTTC. It translates to CASSPGTGGGYEQYF.

This sequence joins TRBV5-1 and TRBJ1-5, with a possible D match to TRBD1 (5 bases). Per the germline V gene, CDR1 is SGHRS and CDR2 is YFSETQ. The V and J ends lost 0 bases and 4 bases respectively, with 11 bases between them. This CDR3 has 15 residues. The chain's CDR3 is CASSLGGAENQPQHF. The CDR3 DNA reads as TGCGCCAGCAGCTTGGGTGGGGCCGAAAATCAGCCCCAGCATTTT.

This chain joins TRBV11-3 and TRBJ2-5; 7 positions agree with TRBD1. CDR3 length: 15 amino acids. Unmatched junction bases numbered 11, after V lost 6 bases and J lost 4 bases. Germline CDR1 is SGHNT and CDR2 is YENEEA. The CDR3 protein is CASRNDRAQGETQYF. For the CDR3, the DNA is TGTGCCAGCAGAAACGACAGGGCTCAAGGAGAGACCCAGTACTTC.

The CDR3 here is CASSPREKQFF. As DNA, the CDR3 is TGTGCCAGCAGCCCCCGGGAAAAGCAGTTCTTC. V is TRBV7-3 and J is TRBJ2-1, with a weak D call TRBD2 (5 bases). Germline values: CDR1 SGHTA, CDR2 FQGTGA. The CDR3 is 11 amino acids. V lost 5 bases, J lost 11 bases, and 10 bases lay in between.

The gene calls are TRBV7-2 and TRBJ2-7; 8 bases match TRBD2. Unmatched junction bases numbered 8, after V lost 2 bases and J lost 5 bases. The CDR3 is 15 residues long. CDR1 SGHTA and CDR2 FQGNSA come from the germline V gene. CDR3 protein: CASSLWGAGADEQYF. The CDR3 DNA is TGTGCCAGCAGCTTATGGGGAGCGGGAGCCGACGAGCAGTACTTC.

The chain joins TRBV4-1 to TRBJ1-1; the D is unclear. The germline CDR1 and CDR2 sequences are MGHRA and YSYEKL. V lost 6 bases to trimming and J lost 5 bases, with 13 bases between them. The CDR3 extends over 13 amino acids. CDR3: CASSPGERTEAFF. DNA for the CDR3: TGCGCCAGCAGTCCTGGGGAGAGGACTGAAGCTTTCTTT.

This clone was counted only a few times. This chain connects TRBV19 to TRBJ1-6; 10 bases fit TRBD1. There are 16 residues in the CDR3. From germline, CDR1 is LNHDA and CDR2 SQIVND (reference sequence). Trimming at V came to 6 bases and at J to 6 bases, leaving 8 bases not matched to a gene. The CDR3 reads CASSQGQGFGNSPLHF. As DNA, the CDR3 is TGTGCCAGTAGCCAGGGACAGGGGTTTGGTAATTCACCCCTCCACTTT.

The CDR3 DNA sequence: TGTGCCAGCACCCCCCCCGTCGGATTAGCTCCGGGAGGCGATGAGCAGTTCTTC. This gives the protein CASTPPVGLAPGGDEQFF. J is TRBJ2-1 and V is TRBV21-1; the table's D gene call, TRBD2, was not cross checked with the DNA. TRBV21-1 constitutes a pseudogene. The CDR3 consists of 18 residues.

This sequence joins TRBV10-3 and TRBJ1-5; D remains ambiguous. The V end was cut by 0 bases, the J end by 7 bases, with 13 bases between. The germline gives CDR1 ENHRY, CDR2 SYGVKD. The CDR3 runs 15 residues. The CDR3 bases are TGTGCCATCAGTGAGTCTCCAGGAAGCGGACAGCCCCAGCATTTT. Protein sequence: CAISESPGSGQPQHF.

This chain uses TRBV12-3 or TRBV12-4 with TRBJ1-5; TRBD1 matches at 9 bases. This CDR3 contains 13 residues. J lost 10 bases, V lost 5 bases, and 6 bases had no gene match. The DNA of the CDR3 is TGTGCCAGCAGTGGGGGACAGGGCAGACCCCAGCATTTT. Translated, it gives CASSGGQGRPQHF.

This rearrangement joins TRBV7-2 to TRBJ1-3, with D possibly TRBD1 on 6 matching bases. From germline, CDR1 is SGHTA and CDR2 FQGNSA. The CDR3 runs to 16 residues. V shed 3 bases and J shed 0 bases, with 12 bases lying between them. The CDR3 loop is CASSFDRMYSGNTIYF. The CDR3 DNA is TGTGCCAGCAGCTTTGACAGGATGTACTCTGGAAACACCATATATTTT.

The V call is TRBV5-4, the J call TRBJ2-7, with D possibly TRBD1 on 5 matching bases. The CDR3 sequence is 14 residues long. V gave up 0 bases and J gave up 3 bases, with 10 bases separating them. CDR1 is SGHNT and CDR2 is YYREEE in the germline V gene (reference sequence). The CDR3 DNA is TGTGCCAGCAGCTTGGGGGGCAGAAACTACGAGCAGTACTTC. It translates to CASSLGGRNYEQYF.

The chain carries TRBV5-1 and TRBJ2-7, with 8 positions matching TRBD1. The V and J ends lost 1 base and 2 bases, in that order; junction bases with no gene match: 2. The CDR3 spans 14 residues. Looked up from germline, CDR1 is SGHRS and CDR2 is YFSETQ. CDR3 loop: CASSLTGGPYEQYF. The DNA for the CDR3 is TGCGCCAGCAGCTTGACAGGGGGGCCCTACGAGCAGTACTTC.

The V gene is TRBV7-2, the J gene TRBJ2-6; tentatively, D is TRBD1 (6 bases). The CDR3 is made up of 18 amino acids. The germline V gene has CDR1 SGHTA and CDR2 FQGNSA. The V end lost 5 bases, the J end lost 0 bases, and 17 bases lay between the germline ends. CDR3 sequence: CASSTPTGSNSGANVLTF. The CDR3 DNA follows: TGTGCCAGCAGCACTCCGACAGGTTCCAACTCTGGGGCCAACGTCCTGACTTTC.

The V gene is TRBV11-2, the J gene TRBJ2-7; perhaps TRBD2 as D (5 bases). Trimming removed 2 bases at V and 3 bases at J, with 17 bases between. The CDR3 consists of 16 residues. Germline V gives CDR1 SGHAT, CDR2 FQNNGV. CDR3 loop: CASSLRSVLAGYEQYF. The CDR3 region has the DNA TGTGCCAGCAGCTTAAGATCGGTGCTAGCAGGCTACGAGCAGTACTTC.

The chain carries TRBV7-9 and TRBJ1-5; D may be TRBD1 (6 bases). V gave up 5 bases and J gave up 5 bases, with 13 bases separating them. The CDR3 is made up of 14 amino acids. Germline assignment: CDR1 SEHNR and CDR2 FQNEAQ (reference sequence). In DNA form, the CDR3 reads TGTGCCAGCAGCCCGGGGACACGGGATCAGCCCCAGCATTTT. Protein: CASSPGTRDQPQHF.

The chain links TRBV14 to TRBJ1-2; D is undetermined. The germline V gene has CDR1 SGHDN and CDR2 FVKESK. The V and J ends lost 2 bases and 4 bases respectively, with 11 bases between them. CDR3 length: 14 residues. DNA of the CDR3: TGTGCCAGCAGCCAAAGGATGGGCTCCTATGGCTACACCTTC. As protein: CASSQRMGSYGYTF.

The chain has TRBV14 and TRBJ1-4, with TRBD1 identical over 7 bases. The length of the CDR3 is 15 residues. The J segment lost 4 bases and the V segment lost 1 base, leaving 3 bases of the junction unmatched. The germline gives CDR1 SGHDN, CDR2 FVKESK. DNA of the CDR3: TGTGCCAGCAGCCAAGTACAGGGGTATAATGAAAAACTGTTTTTT. Translated, it gives CASSQVQGYNEKLFF.

The chain employs TRBV5-8 and TRBJ2-5; D might be TRBD2 (5 bases). The CDR3 has 15 amino acids. Germline loops: CDR1 SGHTS, CDR2 YDEGEE. The ends were cut back, 3 bases at V and 7 bases at J, with 19 bases in the middle. CDR3 coding DNA: TGTGCCAGCAGCTCCCGGGTCAACCCCGGAGGGACCCAGTACTTC. This translates into CASSSRVNPGGTQYF.

The chain links TRBV13 to TRBJ2-7; tentative D call: TRBD2 (7 bases). Germline V gene data show CDR1 as PRHDT and CDR2 as FYEKMQ (reference sequence). V was shortened by 7 bases and J by 4 bases, with 17 bases between the two germline ends. This CDR3 comprises 14 residues. This CDR3 reads CASTRWGGQYEQYF. The CDR3 bases are TGTGCCAGCACCCGTTGGGGGGGGCAGTACGAGCAGTACTTC.

The genes are TRBV18 and TRBJ1-6; D unclear. Germline assignment: CDR1 KGHSH and CDR2 LQKENI. Between the trimmed V and J ends, which lost 3 bases and 6 bases, there was a span of 9 bases. CDR3 length: 14 amino acids. CDR3 nucleotides: TGTGCCAGCTCACCGAGCCGGTCTAATTCACCCCTCCACTTT. The encoded protein is CASSPSRSNSPLHF. Together with reference TRBV18 and TRBJ1-6, the CDR3 gives the full variable domain: NAGVMQNPRHLVRRRGQEARLRCSPMKGHSHVYWYRQLPEEGLKFMVYLQKENIIDESGMPKERFSAEFPKEGPSILRIQQVVRGDSAAYFCASSPSRSNSPLHFGNGTRLTVT.